The 20 T cell receptor beta chains below were found in one sample sequenced in a study of T cells after yellow fever vaccination. TCRdb re-called the 5' RACE reads through MiXCR, storing one row per CDR3 protein. The sample lists about 220,000 distinct CDR3 sequences, roughly 3.3% occurring once. Sequenced here: CD4+ T cells sorted from PBMCs, sampled 10 days after the yellow fever booster vaccination. The receptors come from a young man who received the YFV17D yellow fever vaccine.

This clonotype has a count of ten or more. The chain links TRBV5-6 to TRBJ1-2, with D possibly TRBD1 on 6 matching bases. The CDR3 loop spans 13 amino acids. V lost 4 bases, J lost 8 bases, and 15 bases lay in between. Germline V gene lookup returns CDR1 SGHDT and CDR2 YYEEEE. The CDR3 loop is CASSKQGGEGYTF. The DNA for the CDR3 is TGTGCCAGCAGCAAACAGGGTGGGGAAGGCTACACCTTC.

This clonotype was observed many times. The V gene is TRBV7-3, the J gene TRBJ2-3, with 9 positions matching TRBD1. The germline V gene encodes CDR1 SGHTA and CDR2 FQGTGA. Germline trimming cut 5 bases from V and 2 bases from J; bases unmatched to any gene: 5. The CDR3 spans 15 residues. The CDR3: CASSPWDRATDTQYF. CDR3 nucleotide sequence: TGTGCCAGCAGCCCGTGGGACAGGGCCACAGATACGCAGTATTTT. The entire variable domain, with the rest obtained from reference TRBV7-3 and TRBJ2-3, is as follows: GAGVSQTPSNKVTEKGKYVELRCDPISGHTALYWYRQSLGQGPEFLIYFQGTGAADDSGLPNDRFFAVRPEGSVSTLKIQRTERGDSAVYLCASSPWDRATDTQYFGPGTRLTVL.

In its sample, this clonotype was seen a few times. The genes are TRBV7-3 and TRBJ2-3; TRBD1 matches at 8 bases. The ends lost 1 base at V and 5 bases at J; junction bases unmatched: 5. Germline assignment: CDR1 SGHTA and CDR2 FQGTGA. The CDR3 is 15 amino acids. The CDR3 sequence: CASSLNQGAGDTQYF. CDR3 in DNA: TGTGCCAGCAGCTTAAACCAGGGGGCGGGAGATACGCAGTATTTT.

This clonotype came up a few times. The V gene is TRBV5-4, the J gene TRBJ2-3; 10 bases match TRBD1. Germline-derived CDR1 and CDR2 are SGHNT and YYREEE (reference sequence). V was pared by 4 bases and J by 1 base, with 3 bases of the junction left unmatched. The length of the CDR3 is 15 residues. The CDR3, as DNA: TGTGCCAGCAGCCGAGGACAGGGGGGCACAGATACGCAGTATTTT. Its translation is CASSRGQGGTDTQYF.

This clonotype was counted between two and nine times. The CDR3: CASSLVGDGNTIYF. CDR3 coding DNA: TGTGCCAGCAGTTTGGTGGGAGATGGAAACACCATATATTTT. The chain is built from TRBV12-3 or TRBV12-4 and TRBJ1-3; D ambiguous. V gave up 3 bases and J gave up 3 bases, with 9 bases separating them. CDR3 length equals 14 residues.

The chain couples TRBV5-4 to TRBJ1-6; 7 bases are a match to TRBD1. V shed 4 bases and J 4 bases; nucleotides not matched to a gene: 5. Germline V gives CDR1 SGHNT, CDR2 YYREEE (reference sequence). The CDR3 consists of 15 residues. The chain's CDR3 is CASSRTGLYNSPLHF. The CDR3 DNA follows: TGTGCCAGCAGCCGGACAGGACTTTATAATTCACCCCTCCACTTT.

This clonotype was detected many times. The rearrangement uses TRBV29-1 and TRBJ2-1; the D is unclear. Trimming removed 5 bases at V and 1 base at J, with 6 bases between. CDR3 size: 12 residues. The germline V gene has CDR1 SQVTM and CDR2 ANQGSEA. CDR3: CSVRDSYNEQFF. The CDR3 DNA is TGCAGCGTTAGGGATTCCTACAATGAGCAGTTCTTC.

The chain recombines TRBV5-4 with TRBJ2-6; D not certain. Germline CDR1 and CDR2: SGHNT and YYREEE (reference sequence). The ends were cut back, 0 bases at V and 0 bases at J, with 7 bases in the middle. This CDR3 region has 16 residues. The DNA of the CDR3 is TGTGCCAGCAGCTTGGCCCACAGCTCTGGGGCCAACGTCCTGACTTTC. It yields the protein CASSLAHSSGANVLTF.

At least ten counts were recorded for this clonotype. The rearrangement joins TRBV9 to TRBJ1-5; unclear D gene. CDR1 SGDLS and CDR2 YYNGEE come from the germline V gene. V was shortened by 0 bases and J by 0 bases, with 7 bases between the two germline ends. This CDR3 contains 15 residues. Written as DNA, the CDR3 is TGTGCCAGCAGCGTAGATGGGTATAGCAATCAGCCCCAGCATTTT. This sequence encodes CASSVDGYSNQPQHF.

The sample holds a few counts of this clonotype. The chain combines TRBV3-1 with TRBJ1-5; D is undetermined. The V end lost 1 base, the J end lost 5 bases, and 9 bases lay between the germline ends. The CDR3 loop spans 14 amino acids. Germline V gene data show CDR1 as LGHDT and CDR2 as YNNKEL (reference sequence). The CDR3 spells CASSQGVNDQPQHF. DNA of the CDR3: TGTGCCAGCAGCCAAGGGGTGAACGATCAGCCCCAGCATTTT.

In this sample, this clonotype turned up many times. J is TRBJ1-2 and V is TRBV14; TRBD1 aligns across 7 bases. The CDR3 is 16 residues long. Germline CDR1 and CDR2: SGHDN and FVKESK. V gave up 4 bases and J gave up 5 bases; unmatched junction bases: 13. Here the CDR3 DNA reads TGTGCCAGCAGCCCTATACAGGGACCCAGGGGGTATGGCTACACCTTC. Protein sequence: CASSPIQGPRGYGYTF. The full variable domain, its missing parts supplied by reference TRBV14 and TRBJ1-2, is EAGVTQFPSHSVIEKGQTVTLRCDPISGHDNLYWYRRVMGKEIKFLLHFVKESKQDESGMPNNRFLAERTGGTYSTLKVQPAELEDSGVYFCASSPIQGPRGYGYTFGSGTRLTVV.

This clonotype was seen ten or more times. The chain uses TRBV7-8 and TRBJ2-2; 7 bases are shared with TRBD2. The V gene's germline CDR1 is SGHVS and CDR2 FQNEAQ. The junction had 8 bases not matched to a gene; V was cut back by 1 base and J by 6 bases. The CDR3 extends over 16 amino acids. The CDR3 coding sequence is TGTGCCAGCAGCTTAGATGGGCTAGCGGTTCCCGGGGAGCTGTTTTTT. Translating gives CASSLDGLAVPGELFF.

This clonotype showed up many times. The chain uses TRBV15 and TRBJ2-1; perhaps TRBD2 as D (5 bases). The V end was cut by 5 bases, the J end by 7 bases, with 12 bases between. Germline CDR1 is LNHNV and CDR2 is YYDKDF (reference sequence). There are 13 residues in the CDR3. The CDR3 reads CATSLASANEQFF. As DNA, the CDR3 is TGTGCCACCAGCCTAGCCAGTGCGAATGAGCAGTTCTTC.

There are a few counts of this clonotype. This chain links TRBV15 with TRBJ2-5; D might be TRBD1 (5 bases). The CDR3 consists of 15 residues. Trimming pared 0 bases from V and 2 bases from J, leaving 10 bases between. Looked up from germline, CDR1 is LNHNV and CDR2 is YYDKDF (reference sequence). CDR3 protein: CATSRDRGVQETQYF. In nucleotides, the CDR3 is TGTGCCACCAGCAGAGATAGGGGCGTACAAGAGACCCAGTACTTC.

This clonotype showed up just a few times. The chain couples TRBV7-4 to TRBJ1-4; D is unclear. Germline-derived CDR1 and CDR2 are SGHVT and SQSDAQ. This CDR3 is built from 12 residues. Trimming pared 4 bases from V and 7 bases from J, leaving 7 bases between. CDR3 DNA: TGTGCCAGCAGCTCAGTAACTGAAAAACTGTTTTTT. Amino acid sequence: CASSSVTEKLFF.

This clonotype was counted only a few times. This chain links TRBV6-6 with TRBJ1-3, with 10 bases lining up with TRBD1. From germline, CDR1 is MNHNY and CDR2 SVGAGI (reference sequence). V was pared by 2 bases and J by 6 bases, with 10 bases of the junction left unmatched. CDR3 length: 17 amino acids. Here the CDR3 DNA reads TGTGCCAGCAGTTACGGGGTCGACAGGGGGCTTGAAAACACCATATATTTT. Encoded protein: CASSYGVDRGLENTIYF.

This clonotype has at least ten counts. V and J are TRBV15 and TRBJ1-1; 8 bases fit TRBD1. Germline V gives CDR1 LNHNV, CDR2 YYDKDF (reference sequence). The CDR3 is made up of 17 amino acids. The V and J ends lost 0 bases and 11 bases, in that order; junction bases with no gene match: 17. In nucleotides, the CDR3 is TGTGCCACCAGCAGAGATGTTCCTACGACAGGGGCCGAGACGGCTTTCTTT. The encoded protein is CATSRDVPTTGAETAFF.

Many counts were recorded for this clonotype. V and J are TRBV5-6 and TRBJ2-7; 9 bases line up with TRBD1. J gave up 3 bases and V 3 bases, and 1 base lay outside the gene matches. The CDR3 length is 13 residues. Germline CDR1 reads SGHDT; CDR2 reads YYEEEE. The CDR3 is CASSWDRDYEQYV. CDR3 coding DNA: TGTGCCAGCAGCTGGGACAGGGACTACGAGCAGTACGTC.

This clonotype was counted many times. V gene TRBV5-1 combines with J gene TRBJ1-1, with D perhaps TRBD1 (5 bases). The CDR3 is made up of 13 amino acids. V was trimmed by 0 bases and J by 6 bases, leaving 9 bases between them. The germline gives CDR1 SGHRS, CDR2 YFSETQ. CDR3 in DNA: TGCGCCAGCAGCTTGGGCAGGGATGCTGAAGCTTTCTTT. Protein sequence: CASSLGRDAEAFF.

There are many counts of this clonotype. The chain links TRBV4-3 to TRBJ1-1, with 7 positions matching TRBD1. The CDR3 covers 15 residues. Germline V gene data show CDR1 as LGHNA and CDR2 as YSLEER. The J segment lost 0 bases and the V segment lost 4 bases, leaving 5 bases of the junction unmatched. The DNA of the CDR3 is TGCGCCAGCAGCCTAGGACAGGTCATGAACACTGAAGCTTTCTTT. Translated, it gives CASSLGQVMNTEAFF.